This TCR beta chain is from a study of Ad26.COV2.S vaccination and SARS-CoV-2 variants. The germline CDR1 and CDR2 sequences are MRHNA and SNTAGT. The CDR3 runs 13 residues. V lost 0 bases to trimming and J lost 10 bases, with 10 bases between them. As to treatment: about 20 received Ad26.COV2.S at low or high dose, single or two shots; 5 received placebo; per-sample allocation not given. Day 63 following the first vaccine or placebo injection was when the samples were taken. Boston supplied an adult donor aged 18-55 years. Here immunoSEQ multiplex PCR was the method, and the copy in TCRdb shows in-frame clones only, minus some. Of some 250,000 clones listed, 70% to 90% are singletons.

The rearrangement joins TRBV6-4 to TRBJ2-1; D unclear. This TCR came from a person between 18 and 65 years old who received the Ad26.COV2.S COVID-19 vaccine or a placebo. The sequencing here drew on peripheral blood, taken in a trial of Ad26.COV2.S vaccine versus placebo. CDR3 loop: CASSDSKLGEQFF. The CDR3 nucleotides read TGTGCCAGCAGTGACTCGAAGCTGGGCGAGCAGTTCTTC.